A single sample gave rise to the 21 T cell receptor beta chains below, sequenced in a study of response to subunit inactivated influenza vaccine. A single record per CDR3 protein comes from TCRdb applying MiXCR to the RT-PCR reads. This sample has about 500,000 distinct CDR3 sequences, with roughly 13% found just once. The sample was PBMCs from blood, taken around seven weeks after vaccination. Every receptor here comes from a man aged 45-65 years who received an inactivated influenza vaccine.

This clonotype came up a few times. The chain uses TRBV5-1 and TRBJ2-2, with a tentative D call TRBD1 (6 bases). Trimming removed 6 bases at V and 5 bases at J, with 20 bases between. There are 16 residues in the CDR3. Germline CDR1 reads SGHRS; CDR2 reads YFSETQ. CDR3 nucleotide sequence: TGCGCCAGCAAACCGGCGGCAGGGGTAATTACCGGGGAGCTGTTTTTT. This codes for CASKPAAGVITGELFF.

The rearrangement uses TRBV28 and TRBJ1-6; weak D call: TRBD1 (6 bases). CDR1 MDHEN and CDR2 SYDVKM come from the germline V gene. V dropped 3 bases and J dropped 7 bases, with 16 bases sitting between them. This CDR3 spans 16 amino acids. CDR3 amino acids: CASSFSSGQKNSPLHF. As DNA, the CDR3 is TGTGCCAGCAGTTTTTCATCCGGACAGAAAAATTCACCCCTCCACTTT.

The rearrangement joins TRBV4-3 to TRBJ2-5, with 8 bases identical to TRBD1. Germline CDR1 LGHNA, CDR2 YSLEER. This CDR3 has 17 residues. With 0 bases clipped from V and 2 bases from J, the junction kept 8 bases outside the gene matches. The DNA of the CDR3 is TGCGCCAGCAGCCAAGATTGGGACAGGAGATATCAAGAGACCCAGTACTTC. It encodes CASSQDWDRRYQETQYF.

This clonotype was observed many times. The CDR3 here is CASSLALGGLQYF. CDR3 bases: TGTGCCAGCAGTTTAGCGCTGGGAGGGTTGCAGTACTTC. The chain has TRBV12-3 or TRBV12-4 and TRBJ2-7; the match to TRBD2 covers 7 bases. J was trimmed by 9 bases and V by 0 bases; bases with no gene match: 5. The CDR3 sequence is 13 residues long.

In its sample, this clonotype was seen a few times. This rearrangement joins TRBV12-3 or TRBV12-4 to TRBJ2-2; 7 bases match TRBD2. Germline trimming cut 5 bases from V and 0 bases from J; bases unmatched to any gene: 3. CDR3 length equals 15 residues. As DNA, the CDR3 is TGTGCCAGCAGTCGTAGCGGGTCGAACACCGGGGAGCTGTTTTTT. Translated, it gives CASSRSGSNTGELFF.

In its sample, this clonotype was seen a few times. This chain uses TRBV20-1 with TRBJ2-7; TRBD2 matches 11 bases. Germline V gives CDR1 DFQATT, CDR2 SNEGSKA (reference sequence). There are 13 residues in the CDR3. V gave up 8 bases and J gave up 5 bases; unmatched junction bases: 8. The DNA of the CDR3 is TGCAGTCCGGCGGGACTAGCGGCCCACGAGCAGTACTTC. Its protein product is CSPAGLAAHEQYF.

This clonotype was recorded a few times. The chain combines TRBV11-2 with TRBJ2-1; D might be TRBD2 (6 bases). Trimming took 5 bases from V and 7 from J, leaving 12 bases between them. Germline assignment: CDR1 SGHAT and CDR2 FQNNGV. The CDR3 spans 13 residues. The CDR3: CASSTGLKNEQFF. In DNA form, the CDR3 reads TGTGCCAGCAGCACGGGACTTAAAAATGAGCAGTTCTTC.

This clonotype was picked up a small number of times. The CDR3 loop is CSARVGETPQTQYF. The CDR3 DNA sequence: TGCAGTGCTAGAGTAGGGGAGACGCCGCAGACCCAGTACTTC. The V and J genes are TRBV20-1 and TRBJ2-5, with D perhaps given as TRBD1 or TRBD2 (5 bases each). The CDR3 loop spans 14 amino acids. Germline V CDR1 and CDR2: DFQATT, SNEGSKA (reference sequence). V gave up 1 base and J gave up 6 bases, with 15 bases separating them.

The chain carries TRBV24-1 and TRBJ2-5; TRBD1 agrees at 9 bases. This CDR3 is built from 16 residues. In germline, CDR1 is KGHDR, CDR2 SFDVKD. V lost 4 bases to trimming and J lost 5 bases; unmatched junction nucleotides: 10. DNA for the CDR3: TGTGCCACCAGTGACGTTGCCGGGACAGGGAGGGAGACCCAGTACTTC. Protein sequence: CATSDVAGTGRETQYF.

At least ten counts were recorded for this clonotype. V is TRBV20-1 and J is TRBJ2-7, with D tentatively TRBD1 (5 bases). V dropped 6 bases and J dropped 0 bases, with 15 bases sitting between them. CDR1 and CDR2 from the germline V gene are DFQATT and SNEGSKA (reference sequence). The CDR3 loop spans 14 amino acids. The CDR3 region is CSAQRGSSSYEQYF. The CDR3 nucleotides are TGCAGTGCGCAAAGGGGCAGTTCCTCCTACGAGCAGTACTTC.

This chain links TRBV20-1 with TRBJ2-7; D may be TRBD2 (6 bases). Germline assignment: CDR1 DFQATT and CDR2 SNEGSKA (reference sequence). CDR3 size: 15 residues. Trimming cost V 0 bases and J 0 bases, with 12 bases left between them. The CDR3 DNA reads as TGCAGTGCTAGAGATGCCGGGGGATACTCCTACGAGCAGTACTTC. Protein sequence: CSARDAGGYSYEQYF.

The chain joins TRBV6-5 to TRBJ2-2; weak D call: TRBD1 (6 bases). This CDR3 region has 13 residues. CDR1 and CDR2 (germline): MNHEY, SVGAGI. Trimming cost V 5 bases and J 4 bases, with 8 bases left between them. CDR3 protein: CASSNRATGELFF. The CDR3 region has the DNA TGTGCCAGCAGTAACAGGGCCACCGGGGAGCTGTTTTTT.

This clonotype was seen many times. This rearrangement joins TRBV12-3 or TRBV12-4 to TRBJ2-2, with 7 bases fitting TRBD2. V shed 3 bases, J shed 2 bases, and the junction held 3 bases outside the gene matches. The CDR3 spans 15 residues. CDR3 sequence reads: CASSFRGVNTGELFF. CDR3 nucleotide sequence: TGTGCCAGCAGTTTTCGGGGGGTAAACACCGGGGAGCTGTTTTTT.

This clonotype was seen only a few times. This chain connects TRBV6-1 to TRBJ1-2; D ambiguous. Germline V gene lookup returns CDR1 MNHNS and CDR2 SASEGT. This CDR3 is 14 amino acids long. V dropped 0 bases and J dropped 4 bases, with 9 bases sitting between them. The CDR3 DNA sequence: TGTGCCAGCAGTGAAGCCCTACAGTCCTATGGCTACACCTTC. Translation: CASSEALQSYGYTF.

V is TRBV6-5 and J is TRBJ1-6, with 7 positions matching TRBD1. The V and J ends lost 6 bases and 7 bases, in that order; junction bases with no gene match: 9. This CDR3 is 15 amino acids long. CDR1 is MNHEY, CDR2 SVGAGI, per germline. The CDR3 DNA sequence: TGTGCCAGCAGACTCGGGACAGCCACGAATTCACCCCTCCACTTT. This gives the protein CASRLGTATNSPLHF.

To note about this clonotype: Here the CDR3 omits its conserved ending phenylalanine or tryptophan, so a read error is the likely source. The chain uses TRBV11-2 and TRBJ2-1, with D possibly TRBD2 on 6 matching bases. The CDR3 loop spans 15 amino acids. CDR1 SGHAT and CDR2 FQNNGV come from the germline V gene. The V gene lost 2 bases and the J gene lost 1 base, with 9 bases spanning the gap. The CDR3 region is CASSLYSGSYNEQFL. The CDR3 DNA sequence: TGTGCCAGCAGCTTATATAGCGGTTCCTACAATGAGCAGTTCTTA.

This chain links TRBV18 with TRBJ2-2, with D possibly matching TRBD1 (6 bases). The CDR3 is 13 amino acids. From germline, CDR1 is KGHSH and CDR2 LQKENI. Trimming shortened V by 5 bases and J by 5 bases, and 9 bases separated the two germline ends. This CDR3 is CASSSGQTGELFF. The CDR3 coding sequence is TGTGCCAGCTCATCCGGACAGACCGGGGAGCTGTTTTTT.

The rearrangement links TRBV30 to TRBJ2-1; 10 nucleotides line up with TRBD2. The junction had 9 bases not matched to a gene; V was cut back by 3 bases and J by 7 bases. There are 15 residues in the CDR3. Germline V gene sequence: CDR1 GTSNPN, CDR2 SVGIG (reference sequence). CDR3 sequence (DNA): TGTGCCTGGAGCGCAAGCGGGAGGGCCGGTAATGAGCAGTTCTTC. Protein: CAWSASGRAGNEQFF. Full variable domain (remainder filled in from reference TRBV30 and TRBJ2-1): SQTIHQWPATLVQPVGSPLSLECTVEGTSNPNLYWYRQAAGRGLQLLFYSVGIGQISSEVPQNLSASRPQDRQFILSSKKLLLSDSGFYLCAWSASGRAGNEQFFGPGTRLTVL.

This clonotype was recorded a few times. J is TRBJ2-1 and V is TRBV6-5; 9 bases match TRBD1. Germline CDR1 MNHEY, CDR2 SVGAGI. V shed 4 bases, J shed 5 bases, and the junction held 6 bases outside the gene matches. CDR3 length: 15 amino acids. CDR3 loop: CASSFSGQGNNEQFF. DNA of the CDR3: TGTGCCAGCAGTTTTTCTGGACAGGGGAACAATGAGCAGTTCTTC.

The chain has TRBV20-1 and TRBJ2-2, with 9 bases aligning to TRBD1. This CDR3 is 17 amino acids long. Germline values: CDR1 DFQATT, CDR2 SNEGSKA (reference sequence). J gave up 6 bases and V 0 bases, and 11 bases lay outside the gene matches. For the CDR3, the DNA is TGCAGTGCTAGAGATGGTTTACAGGGGGCCCTCCCCGGGGAGCTGTTTTTT. Its translation is CSARDGLQGALPGELFF.

Only a few counts were recorded for this clonotype. The chain employs TRBV4-2 and TRBJ2-1, with D possibly matching TRBD1 (5 bases). This CDR3 spans 17 amino acids. V lost 1 base, J lost 5 bases, and 18 bases lay in between. CDR1 is LGHNA and CDR2 is YNFKEQ in the germline V gene. The CDR3 sequence: CASSQVWAGQGNNEQFF. The CDR3 DNA reads as TGTGCCAGCAGCCAAGTTTGGGCCGGGCAGGGAAACAATGAGCAGTTCTTC.